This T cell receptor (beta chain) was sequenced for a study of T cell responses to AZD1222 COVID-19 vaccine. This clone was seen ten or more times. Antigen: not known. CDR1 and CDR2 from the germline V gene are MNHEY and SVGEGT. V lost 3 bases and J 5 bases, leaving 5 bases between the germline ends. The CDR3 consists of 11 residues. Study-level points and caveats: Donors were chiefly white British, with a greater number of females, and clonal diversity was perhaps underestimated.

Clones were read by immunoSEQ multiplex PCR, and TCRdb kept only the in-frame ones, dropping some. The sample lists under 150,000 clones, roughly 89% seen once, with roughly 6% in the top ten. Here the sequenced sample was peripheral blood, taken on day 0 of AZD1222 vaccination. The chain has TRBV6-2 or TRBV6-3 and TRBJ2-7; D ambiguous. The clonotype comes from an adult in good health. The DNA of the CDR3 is TGTGCCAGCAGTTATTCCCACGAGCAGTACTTC. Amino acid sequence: CASSYSHEQYF.